This T cell receptor beta chain stems from a study of identifying expanded T cells in peripheral blood. General observations from the study: Across healthy donors, higher total template counts meant significantly greater approximately 2-week count variance.

Germline V gene lookup returns CDR1 SNHLY and CDR2 FYNNEI. This CDR3 has 14 residues. The V end lost 8 bases, the J end lost 0 bases, and 10 bases lay between the germline ends. During the collection period, no donor immune events like infections were recorded. Libraries were prepared by immunoSEQ multiplex PCR; TCRdb keeps only in-frame clonotypes and omits some of them. The table has about 82,000 clones, over 85% seen once. Worth noting for this clone: The target antigen is unknown.

The receptor comes from a person aged 18 to 69 in good health. Sequencing was done on a sample of blood. J is TRBJ2-2 and V is TRBV2; D is undetermined. CDR3 in amino acids: CASRSEANTGELFF. Written as DNA, the CDR3 is TGTGCCAGCCGGTCCGAAGCGAACACCGGGGAGCTGTTTTTT.